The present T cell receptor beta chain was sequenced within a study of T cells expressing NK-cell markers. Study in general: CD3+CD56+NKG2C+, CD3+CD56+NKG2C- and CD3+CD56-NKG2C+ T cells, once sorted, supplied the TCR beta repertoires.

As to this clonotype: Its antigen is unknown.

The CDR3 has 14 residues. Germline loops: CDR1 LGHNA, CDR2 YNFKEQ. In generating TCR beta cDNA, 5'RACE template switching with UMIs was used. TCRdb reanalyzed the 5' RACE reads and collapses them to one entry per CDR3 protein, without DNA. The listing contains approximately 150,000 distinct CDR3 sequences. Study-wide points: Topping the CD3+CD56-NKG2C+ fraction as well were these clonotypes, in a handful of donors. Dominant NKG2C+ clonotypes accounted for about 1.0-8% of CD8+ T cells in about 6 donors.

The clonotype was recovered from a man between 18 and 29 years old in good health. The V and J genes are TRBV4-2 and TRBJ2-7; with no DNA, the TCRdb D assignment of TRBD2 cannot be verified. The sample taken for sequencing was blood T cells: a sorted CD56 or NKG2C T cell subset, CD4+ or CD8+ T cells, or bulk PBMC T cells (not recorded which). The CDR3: CASSEGVEADEQYF.